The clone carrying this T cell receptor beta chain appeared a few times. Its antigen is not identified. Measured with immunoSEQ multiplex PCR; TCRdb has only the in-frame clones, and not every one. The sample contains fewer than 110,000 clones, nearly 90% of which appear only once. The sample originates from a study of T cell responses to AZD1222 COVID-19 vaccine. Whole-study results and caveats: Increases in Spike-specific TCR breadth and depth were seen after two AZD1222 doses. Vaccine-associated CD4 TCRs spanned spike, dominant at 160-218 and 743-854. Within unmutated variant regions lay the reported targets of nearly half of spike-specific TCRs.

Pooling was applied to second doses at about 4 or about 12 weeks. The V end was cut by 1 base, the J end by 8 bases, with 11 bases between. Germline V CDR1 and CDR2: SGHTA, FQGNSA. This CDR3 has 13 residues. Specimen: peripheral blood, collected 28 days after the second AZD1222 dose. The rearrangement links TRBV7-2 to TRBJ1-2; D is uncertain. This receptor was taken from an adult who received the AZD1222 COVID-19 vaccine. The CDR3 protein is CASSLEGRRGYTF. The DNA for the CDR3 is TGTGCCAGCAGCTTAGAAGGAAGGAGGGGCTACACCTTC.